Ten or more counts support the clone carrying this TCR beta chain. This CDR3 is 17 amino acids long. V was cut by 0 bases and J by 4 bases, with 19 bases left in between. In germline, CDR1 is SGHRS, CDR2 YFSETQ. The sample originates from a study of neurological immune-mediated disorders. TCRdb analysed the 5' RACE reads with MiXCR anew, one entry per CDR3 protein. Among tens of thousands of distinct CDR3 sequences, roughly 5.5% were seen once, and the ten largest hold 6% to 9.5%. This sequence was found in a man between 18 and 29 years old with multiple sclerosis. Sequenced input: PBMCs. The V gene is TRBV5-1, the J gene TRBJ2-5; the D gene is possibly TRBD1 (6 bases). CDR3 sequence: CASSLAPFTGIRETQYF. The DNA for the CDR3 is TGCGCCAGCAGCTTGGCTCCCTTTACAGGGATAAGAGAGACCCAGTACTTC.